A single sample gave rise to the 5 T cell receptor beta chains below, sequenced in a study of low-dose radiotherapy and immunotherapy resistance in tumors. First-strand cDNA used TRAV- and TRBV-specific primers, covering alpha and beta chains. The PCR that amplified TCRs ran for 15 to 25 cycles, relying on a constant-region primer and a V-primer adapter. MiXCR was run by TCRdb on the reads, yielding one entry per CDR3 protein. The sample carries over 55,000 distinct CDR3 sequences, 31% recorded once. Documented time point: before trial treatment. The material was PBMCs, obtained before treatment. Every receptor here comes from a female donor with ovarian cancer.

This clonotype was detected ten times or more. The chain has TRBV12-3 or TRBV12-4 and TRBJ2-2, with D perhaps matching TRBD1 (6 bases). V lost 8 bases and J lost 3, with 16 bases in between. The CDR3 has 15 residues. The CDR3 sequence is CASGPIQGYTGELFF. Written as DNA, the CDR3 is TGTGCCAGCGGACCGATACAGGGATACACCGGGGAGCTGTTTTTT.

This clonotype was picked up many times. V is TRBV3-1 and J is TRBJ2-7; 10 nucleotides align to TRBD2. The germline V gene encodes CDR1 LGHDT and CDR2 YNNKEL (reference sequence). V dropped 0 bases and J dropped 3; count of bases not matched to a gene: 2. CDR3 size: 15 residues. The CDR3 DNA reads as TGTGCCAGCAGCCAAGACACTAGCGGGAACTACGAGCAGTACTTC. This codes for CASSQDTSGNYEQYF.

This chain links TRBV12-3 or TRBV12-4 with TRBJ2-1; 12 bases align to TRBD2. The CDR3 sequence is 15 residues long. V gave up 4 bases and J gave up 7 bases; unmatched junction bases: 5. For the CDR3, the DNA is TGTGCCAGCAGTTCCGGGACTAGCGGGCGAAATGAGCAGTTCTTC. It is translated as CASSSGTSGRNEQFF.

Many counts were recorded for this clonotype. The chain uses TRBV5-5 and TRBJ2-2; tentatively, D is TRBD2 (5 bases). Deletions cut 3 bases from V and 1 base from J, with 7 bases between. Germline CDR1 SGHKS, CDR2 YYEKEE (reference sequence). This CDR3 spans 14 amino acids. This chain's CDR3 is CASSSEGNTGELFF. The CDR3 region has the DNA TGTGCCAGCAGCTCAGAGGGGAACACCGGGGAGCTGTTTTTT.

This clonotype occurred many times. This chain connects TRBV4-2 to TRBJ2-3; 9 positions match TRBD2. Trimming cost V 0 bases and J 3 bases; bases outside gene matches: 10. The CDR3 consists of 18 residues. Germline CDR1 and CDR2: LGHNA and YNFKEQ. CDR3 nucleotides: TGTGCCAGCAGCCAAGATAAGGCGGGGGGGCGAGTAACAGATACGCAGTATTTT. Its protein is CASSQDKAGGRVTDTQYF.